Given below is one TCR beta chain in context. This sample was included in a study of OX40 agonist ivuxolimab in advanced cancers. Clones were sequenced by immunoSEQ multiplex PCR, and TCRdb holds only the in-frame ones, with some missing. The data contain 100,000 or so clones, around 95% of them singletons. The germline V gene encodes CDR1 LNHNV and CDR2 YYDKDF (reference sequence). Trimming took off 3 bases at V and 8 bases at J, with 8 bases between the two ends. The CDR3 consists of 12 residues. The source was CD4+ or CD8+ T cells sorted from blood, collected in a trial of the OX40 agonist ivuxolimab. This rearrangement joins TRBV15 to TRBJ2-1, with D tentatively TRBD2 (5 bases). The source of this sequence is an adult with an advanced solid tumor such as melanoma, head and neck, liver or kidney cancer. The CDR3: CATSRGVHEQFF. DNA of the CDR3: TGTGCCACCAGCAGGGGAGTTCATGAGCAGTTCTTC. Based on the CDR3 plus reference TRBV15 and TRBJ2-1, the full variable domain is DAMVIQNPRYQVTQFGKPVTLSCSQTLNHNVMYWYQQKSSQAPKLLFHYYDKDFNNEADTPDNFQSRRPNTSFCFLDIRSPGLGDTAMYLCATSRGVHEQFFGPGTRLTVL.